One and the same sample provided the 31 T cell receptor beta chains below, sequenced in a study of cytomegalovirus exposure and HLA in healthy donors. The PCR ran on 60 Vbeta and 13 Jbeta primers. Libraries were prepared by immunoSEQ multiplex PCR; TCRdb keeps only in-frame clonotypes and omits some of them. The profile shows some 170,000 clones, roughly 81% of them singletons. Specimen: PBMCs. Receptors originate from a woman aged 18-29 years in good health and CMV-seropositive.

The rearrangement links TRBV7-3 to TRBJ2-7; 8 positions agree with TRBD2. CDR1 is SGHTA, CDR2 FQGTGA, per germline. The V and J ends lost 1 base and 2 bases, in that order; junction bases with no gene match: 7. The CDR3 sequence is 16 residues long. CDR3 nucleotides: TGTGCCAGCAGCTTAAACGGGAGGGGAAGCGCCTACGAGCAGTACTTC. Translated, it gives CASSLNGRGSAYEQYF.

V and J are TRBV5-6 and TRBJ1-6, with a weak D call TRBD1 (5 bases). The V end was cut by 4 bases, the J end by 4 bases, with 12 bases between. The germline V gene encodes CDR1 SGHDT and CDR2 YYEEEE. The CDR3 covers 15 residues. The CDR3 is CASSKGLGYNSPLHF. The CDR3 DNA reads TGTGCCAGCAGCAAGGGGCTAGGTTATAATTCACCCCTCCACTTT.

The J gene is TRBJ1-5, the V gene TRBV19; no clear D gene. This CDR3 contains 15 residues. Per the germline V gene, CDR1 is LNHDA and CDR2 is SQIVND (reference sequence). V was trimmed by 3 bases and J by 0 bases, leaving 9 bases between them. CDR3 sequence (DNA): TGTGCCAGTAGTATCGGCGGCGGTAGCAATCAGCCCCAGCATTTT. It yields the protein CASSIGGGSNQPQHF.

J is TRBJ2-7 and V is TRBV6-5; TRBD1 matches at 12 bases. The CDR3 contains 14 residues. Germline assignment: CDR1 MNHEY and CDR2 SVGAGI. The ends lost 6 bases at V and 4 bases at J; junction bases unmatched: 4. CDR3 protein: CASRGTGGVYEQYF. The CDR3 DNA sequence: TGTGCCAGCAGGGGGACAGGGGGCGTTTACGAGCAGTACTTC.

V usage is TRBV6-5 and J usage is TRBJ1-1; maybe TRBD1 (6 bases). CDR1 is MNHEY and CDR2 is SVGAGI in the germline V gene. With 6 bases removed from V and 3 bases from J, the gap between germline ends came to 14 bases. The length of the CDR3 is 14 residues. The CDR3 sequence: CASRANRVHTEAFF. CDR3 DNA: TGTGCCAGCAGAGCTAACAGGGTCCACACTGAAGCTTTCTTT.

The chain's CDR3 is CASSLKQGAKDEKLFF. The CDR3 nucleotides read TGCGCCAGCAGCTTGAAACAGGGGGCAAAAGATGAAAAACTGTTTTTT. The V call is TRBV5-1, the J call TRBJ1-4; 9 nucleotides match TRBD1. The CDR3 consists of 16 residues. Germline V gene lookup returns CDR1 SGHRS and CDR2 YFSETQ. J lost 6 bases, V lost 1 base, and 7 bases had no gene match.

The chain uses TRBV11-2 and TRBJ1-3, with D perhaps matching TRBD1 (6 bases). The germline CDR1 and CDR2 sequences are SGHAT and FQNNGV. The CDR3 spans 18 residues. V gave up 1 base and J gave up 4 bases, with 20 bases separating them. The DNA of the CDR3 is TGTGCCAGCAGCTTAGGCCCTCCCGGGACAAAATTAGGAAACACCATATATTTT. Its protein product is CASSLGPPGTKLGNTIYF.

This sequence joins TRBV25-1 and TRBJ1-5; 7 nucleotides agree with TRBD1. Germline CDR1 MGHDK, CDR2 SYGVNS. V was pared by 6 bases and J by 4 bases, with 6 bases of the junction left unmatched. This CDR3 is 14 amino acids long. Here the CDR3 reads CASRDRFGNQPQHF. In DNA, the CDR3 is TGTGCCAGCAGGGACAGGTTCGGGAATCAGCCCCAGCATTTT.

V usage is TRBV7-2 and J usage is TRBJ2-1; D is uncertain. CDR3 length equals 12 residues. Per the germline V gene, CDR1 is SGHTA and CDR2 is FQGNSA. The V gene lost 6 bases and the J gene lost 7 bases, with 10 bases spanning the gap. The CDR3 region has the DNA TGTGCCAGCAGTTCAGGTGGGAATGAGCAGTTCTTC. Its translation is CASSSGGNEQFF.

The chain recombines TRBV29-1 with TRBJ1-1; D unresolved. The CDR3 is 11 residues long. Germline lookup yields CDR1 SQVTM and CDR2 ANQGSEA. The V and J ends lost 2 bases and 2 bases respectively, with 3 bases between them. DNA of the CDR3: TGCAGCGTTGAACCTAACACTGAAGCTTTCTTT. It encodes CSVEPNTEAFF.

The rearrangement joins TRBV29-1 to TRBJ2-2; D is perhaps TRBD2 (7 bases). The CDR3 loop spans 14 amino acids. The V gene lost 4 bases and the J gene lost 4 bases, with 13 bases spanning the gap. The germline V gene has CDR1 SQVTM and CDR2 ANQGSEA. The CDR3 reads CSVGRGQGTGELFF. The CDR3 coding sequence is TGCAGCGTTGGGCGGGGGCAGGGCACCGGGGAGCTGTTTTTT.

The chain is built from TRBV19 and TRBJ2-1; 10 nucleotides match TRBD1. Germline V gives CDR1 LNHDA, CDR2 SQIVND (reference sequence). The CDR3 contains 13 residues. Unmatched junction bases numbered 3, after V lost 7 bases and J lost 6 bases. CDR3 amino acids: CASTGQGRNEQFF. Written as DNA, the CDR3 is TGTGCCAGTACGGGACAGGGGCGCAATGAGCAGTTCTTC.

V is TRBV7-8 and J is TRBJ2-1; 13 positions match TRBD2. Trimming at V came to 3 bases and at J to 7 bases, leaving 6 bases not matched to a gene. The CDR3 covers 16 residues. Germline CDR1 reads SGHVS; CDR2 reads FQNEAQ. For the CDR3, the DNA is TGTGCCAGCAGCTTCCCCCGACTAGCGGGGGGTAATGAGCAGTTCTTC. This codes for CASSFPRLAGGNEQFF.

J is TRBJ2-1 and V is TRBV4-3; D is undetermined. Germline CDR1 and CDR2: LGHNA and YSLEER. This CDR3 comprises 14 residues. V was shortened by 0 bases and J by 7 bases, with 10 bases between the two germline ends. The CDR3 nucleotides read TGCGCCAGCAGCCAAGATCGGTTGGAGAATGAGCAGTTCTTC. Residues: CASSQDRLENEQFF.

The V call is TRBV19, the J call TRBJ1-2; no firm D call. The CDR3 totals 14 residues. V was shortened by 7 bases and J by 3 bases, with 15 bases between the two germline ends. Germline V gene lookup returns CDR1 LNHDA and CDR2 SQIVND (reference sequence). The CDR3 sequence is CASIQAGLDYGYTF. Written as DNA, the CDR3 is TGTGCCAGTATTCAGGCGGGATTGGACTATGGCTACACCTTC.

The rearrangement joins TRBV4-1 to TRBJ1-3; 8 nucleotides agree with TRBD1. The CDR3 runs 17 residues. V was clipped by 0 bases and J by 4 bases; unmatched bases: 8. From germline, CDR1 is MGHRA and CDR2 YSYEKL. This CDR3 is CASSQDETGVGGNTIYF. As DNA, the CDR3 is TGCGCCAGCAGCCAAGACGAGACAGGGGTGGGAGGAAACACCATATATTTT.

The V gene is TRBV7-2, the J gene TRBJ1-3, with 9 bases lining up with TRBD1. CDR1 and CDR2 (germline): SGHTA, FQGNSA. The CDR3 length is 19 residues. The J segment lost 0 bases and the V segment lost 1 base, leaving 10 bases of the junction unmatched. CDR3 DNA: TGTGCCAGCAGCTTAGTTGTCAGGACAGGGGCGACCTCTGGAAACACCATATATTTT. Translating it yields CASSLVVRTGATSGNTIYF.

The chain is built from TRBV27 and TRBJ2-7; TRBD1 matches 10 bases. Trimming removed 6 bases from V and 5 bases from J; junction bases left unmatched: 7. Germline CDR1 is MNHEY and CDR2 is SMNVEV (reference sequence). The CDR3 consists of 14 residues. In DNA form, the CDR3 reads TGTGCCAGCAGCCGCCGGGACAGGGGACACGAGCAGTACTTC. Its protein is CASSRRDRGHEQYF.

The V and J genes are TRBV7-2 and TRBJ2-1; 10 nucleotides match TRBD2. The CDR3 extends over 15 amino acids. Germline V lookup: CDR1 SGHTA, CDR2 FQGNSA. The ends lost 3 bases at V and 8 bases at J; junction bases unmatched: 7. The CDR3 reads CASSLLSGGAHEQFF. The DNA of the CDR3 is TGTGCCAGCAGCTTGCTCAGCGGGGGGGCTCATGAGCAGTTCTTC.

V usage is TRBV27 and J usage is TRBJ2-1, with no clear D. Germline V CDR1 and CDR2: MNHEY, SMNVEV (reference sequence). The CDR3 sequence is 15 residues long. The V end lost 4 bases, the J end lost 5 bases, and 15 bases lay between the germline ends. CDR3 loop: CASSSNPHANNEQFF. CDR3 sequence (DNA): TGTGCCAGCAGTTCGAACCCCCATGCTAACAATGAGCAGTTCTTC.

This chain uses TRBV6-6 with TRBJ1-6; 9 bases line up with TRBD1. This CDR3 contains 14 residues. CDR1 and CDR2 (germline): MNHNY, SVGAGI (reference sequence). Unmatched junction bases numbered 8, after V lost 8 bases and J lost 9 bases. CDR3 residues: CASDSGQGGSPLHF. The CDR3 nucleotides are TGTGCCAGCGATTCGGGACAGGGAGGTTCACCCCTCCACTTT.

The V gene is TRBV27, the J gene TRBJ1-6; D call uncertain. The CDR3 runs 17 residues. The ends were cut back, 4 bases at V and 4 bases at J, with 17 bases in the middle. The germline V gene has CDR1 MNHEY and CDR2 SMNVEV (reference sequence). CDR3 sequence reads: CASSSRGGGYYNSPLHF. The CDR3 region has the DNA TGTGCCAGCAGTTCCCGCGGCGGTGGGTATTATAATTCACCCCTCCACTTT.

This chain connects TRBV14 to TRBJ2-1; possibly TRBD1 for D (6 bases). The CDR3 is 14 amino acids. Germline assignment: CDR1 SGHDN and CDR2 FVKESK. Trimming cost V 5 bases and J 7 bases, with 15 bases left between them. The CDR3 loop reads CASSSWAGVNEQFF. The CDR3, as DNA: TGTGCCAGCAGCTCCTGGGCAGGGGTAAATGAGCAGTTCTTC. The whole variable domain, remainder taken from reference TRBV14 and TRBJ2-1, is EAGVTQFPSHSVIEKGQTVTLRCDPISGHDNLYWYRRVMGKEIKFLLHFVKESKQDESGMPNNRFLAERTGGTYSTLKVQPAELEDSGVYFCASSSWAGVNEQFFGPGTRLTVL.

The rearrangement uses TRBV5-4 and TRBJ1-2, with 7 bases lining up with TRBD1. The ends lost 4 bases at V and 5 bases at J; junction bases unmatched: 2. The V gene's germline CDR1 is SGHNT and CDR2 YYREEE (reference sequence). CDR3 length: 12 amino acids. The CDR3 reads CASSEGAYGYTF. CDR3 coding DNA: TGTGCCAGCAGCGAGGGGGCTTATGGCTACACCTTC.

This rearrangement joins TRBV27 to TRBJ2-3; perhaps TRBD2 as D (5 bases). CDR3 length: 16 amino acids. The V gene's germline CDR1 is MNHEY and CDR2 SMNVEV (reference sequence). V was trimmed by 6 bases and J by 2 bases, leaving 18 bases between them. Written as DNA, the CDR3 is TGTGCCAGCAGCTCCGCTCAGCTAGCCCTCACAGATACGCAGTATTTT. Amino acid sequence: CASSSAQLALTDTQYF.

The CDR3 reads CASSPQWGRNEKLFF. CDR3 nucleotide sequence: TGTGCCAGCTCACCCCAATGGGGGAGGAATGAAAAACTGTTTTTT. V usage is TRBV18 and J usage is TRBJ1-4; a possible D gene is TRBD1 (5 bases). Germline-derived CDR1 and CDR2 are KGHSH and LQKENI. The V end lost 3 bases, the J end lost 5 bases, and 13 bases lay between the germline ends. The CDR3 sequence is 15 residues long.

V gene TRBV7-3 combines with J gene TRBJ1-2; tentatively, D is TRBD1 (5 bases). CDR1 SGHTA and CDR2 FQGTGA come from the germline V gene. This CDR3 spans 14 amino acids. Trimming took 6 bases from V and 6 from J, leaving 17 bases between them. In nucleotides, the CDR3 is TGTGCCAGCAGTCCTGGGGCCCTCGGAAATGGCTACACCTTC. Protein product: CASSPGALGNGYTF.

V gene TRBV7-9 combines with J gene TRBJ1-1; D is unclear. V was cut by 6 bases and J by 7 bases, with 9 bases left in between. CDR3 length: 11 residues. CDR1 is SEHNR, CDR2 FQNEAQ, per germline (reference sequence). This CDR3 reads CASRHQYEAFF. The CDR3, as DNA: TGTGCCAGCAGACACCAGTATGAAGCTTTCTTT.

The chain joins TRBV5-1 to TRBJ1-2; no clear D. Trimming took 4 bases from V and 8 from J, leaving 21 bases between them. CDR1 and CDR2 (germline): SGHRS, YFSETQ. CDR3 size: 15 residues. The CDR3 loop reads CASSPAVGRAGGYTF. DNA of the CDR3: TGCGCCAGCAGCCCTGCGGTAGGGAGAGCGGGAGGCTACACCTTC.

J is TRBJ2-5 and V is TRBV20-1; D uncertain. CDR1 is DFQATT and CDR2 is SNEGSKA in the germline V gene (reference sequence). The CDR3 extends over 11 amino acids. The CDR3 DNA reads TGCATCTTTAGGCGGCAAGAGACCCAGTACTTC. Protein: CIFRRQETQYF.

The chain joins TRBV7-3 to TRBJ2-7, with a weak D call TRBD2 (5 bases). V was shortened by 5 bases and J by 6 bases, with 11 bases between the two germline ends. CDR1 is SGHTA and CDR2 is FQGTGA in the germline V gene. There are 12 residues in the CDR3. CDR3 loop: CASSAGSGEQYF. CDR3 nucleotide sequence: TGTGCCAGCAGCGCGGGTTCCGGCGAGCAGTACTTC.